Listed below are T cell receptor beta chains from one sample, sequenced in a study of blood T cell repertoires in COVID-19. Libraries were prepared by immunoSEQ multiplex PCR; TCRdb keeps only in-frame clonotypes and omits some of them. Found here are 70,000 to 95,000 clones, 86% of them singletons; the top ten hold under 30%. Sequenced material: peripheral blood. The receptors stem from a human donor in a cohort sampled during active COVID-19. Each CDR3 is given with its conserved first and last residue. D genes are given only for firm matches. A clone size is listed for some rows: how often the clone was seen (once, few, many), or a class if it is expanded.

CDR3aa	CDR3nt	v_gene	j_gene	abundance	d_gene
CAWSGGGNQAFF	TGTGCCTGGAGTGGTGGGGGCAATCAAGCTTTCTTT	TRBV30	TRBJ1-1	NA	NA
CASSQITPGLAEDTQYF	TGTGCCAGCAGCCAAATCACTCCGGGACTAGCGGAGGATACGCAGTATTTT	TRBV3-1/TRBV3-2	TRBJ2-3	NA	TRBD2
CARTVARGANVLTF	TGTGCCAGGACAGTGGCGCGGGGGGCCAACGTCCTGACTTTC	TRBV19	TRBJ2-6	NA	NA
CASSLNRAGNYGYTF	TGTGCCAGCAGTTTAAATCGGGCAGGGAACTATGGCTACACCTTC	TRBV27	TRBJ1-2	NA	NA
CASSSTGRGEQYF	TGTGCCAGCAGTTCAACAGGGAGGGGGGAGCAGTACTTC	TRBV6-5	TRBJ2-7	NA	NA
CATSDSGTGSYNEQFF	TGTGCCACCAGTGATTCCGGGACAGGGTCCTACAATGAGCAGTTCTTC	TRBV24-1	TRBJ2-1	few	TRBD1
CASSFAGEETQYF	TGTGCCAGCAGCTTCGCAGGGGAAGAGACCCAGTACTTC	TRBV7-2	TRBJ2-5	NA	NA
CATSRGPSGDEQYF	TGTGCCACCAGCAGAGGGCCGTCGGGGGACGAGCAGTACTTC	TRBV15	TRBJ2-7	NA	NA
CASSQDWGTGVFQPQHF	TGCGCCAGCAGCCAAGATTGGGGGACAGGGGTCTTTCAGCCCCAGCATTTT	TRBV4-3	TRBJ1-5	NA	TRBD1
CASSRHNQETQYF	TGTGCCAGCAGCCGACACAACCAAGAGACCCAGTACTTC	TRBV4-2	TRBJ2-5	NA	NA
CASSPPVAYNEQFF	TGTGCCAGCAGCCCCCCCGTTGCCTACAATGAGCAGTTCTTC	TRBV21-1	TRBJ2-1	NA	NA